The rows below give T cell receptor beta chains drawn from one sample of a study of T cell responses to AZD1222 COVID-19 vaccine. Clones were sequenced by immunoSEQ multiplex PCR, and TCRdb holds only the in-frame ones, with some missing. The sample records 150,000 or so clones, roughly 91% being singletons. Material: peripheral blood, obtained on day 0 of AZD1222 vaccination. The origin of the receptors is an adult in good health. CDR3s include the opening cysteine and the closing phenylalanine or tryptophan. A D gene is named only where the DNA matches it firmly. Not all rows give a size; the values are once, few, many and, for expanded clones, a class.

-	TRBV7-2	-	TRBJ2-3	TGTGCCAGCAGCTTCGCCCCCATGGTAGGGTTTTTT	CASSFAPMVGFF
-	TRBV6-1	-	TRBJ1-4	TGTGCCAGCAGTGAAACAAGTGGAACTAATGAAAAACTGTTTTTT	CASSETSGTNEKLFF
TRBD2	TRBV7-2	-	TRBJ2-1	TGTGCCAGTAGGGGCACTAGCGGGGGGGCCGGTGAGCAGTTCTTC	CASRGTSGGAGEQFF
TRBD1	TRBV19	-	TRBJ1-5	TGTGCCAGTAGTATCGGTACAGGGGCACAGCCCCAGCATTTT	CASSIGTGAQPQHF
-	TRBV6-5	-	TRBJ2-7	TGTGCCAGCAGGGGCCCTGGGGAGCAGTACTTC	CASRGPGEQYF
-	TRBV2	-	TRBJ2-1	TGTGCCAGCAGTGACCCAGGGGAGCAGTTCTTC	CASSDPGEQFF
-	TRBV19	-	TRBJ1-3	TGTGCCAGTAGGACAATCAGGGACATCTCTGGAAACACCATATATTTT	CASRTIRDISGNTIYF
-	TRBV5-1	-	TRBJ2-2	TGCGCCAGCAGCTTGCCCGGGTCAGGGGAGCTGTTTTTT	CASSLPGSGELFF
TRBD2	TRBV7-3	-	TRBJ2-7	TGTGCCAGCAGCCCCGTAGGTGCGGGGGCCTACGAGCAGTACTTC	CASSPVGAGAYEQYF
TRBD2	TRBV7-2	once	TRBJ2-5	TGTGCCAGCAGCTTAGGGGGACTAGCGGGAGGAAAGACCCAGTACTTC	CASSLGGLAGGKTQYF
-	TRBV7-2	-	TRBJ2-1	TGTGCCAGCAGCTTGAGGCTGTCACAGAGCAATGAGCAGTTCTTC	CASSLRLSQSNEQFF
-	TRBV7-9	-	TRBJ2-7	TGTGCAGTTCGGCGGGACAGCTACGAGCAGTACTTC	CAVRRDSYEQYF
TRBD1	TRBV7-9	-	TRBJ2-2	TGTGCCAGCAGCCTCAGGGGGACGGACACCGGGGAGCTGTTTTTT	CASSLRGTDTGELFF
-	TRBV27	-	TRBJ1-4	TGTGCCAGCAGTTTCAGTGGATTAGGTGAAAAACTGTTTTTT	CASSFSGLGEKLFF
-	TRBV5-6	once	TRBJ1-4	TGTGCCAGCAGCCCGTGGAGTGGGGAAAAACTGTTTTTT	CASSPWSGEKLFF
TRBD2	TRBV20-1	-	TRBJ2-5	TGCAGTGCTAGTCCTCTTAGCACTCTAGCGGGGGGGCGGGAGACCCAGTACTTC	CSASPLSTLAGGRETQYF
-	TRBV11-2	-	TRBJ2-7	TGTGCCAGCAACCCGGGACTCGGTCCCTACGAGCAGTACTTC	CASNPGLGPYEQYF
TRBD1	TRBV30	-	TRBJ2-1	TGTGCCTGGAGGGTCGGGACAGGGGGCTACAATGAGCAGTTCTTC	CAWRVGTGGYNEQFF
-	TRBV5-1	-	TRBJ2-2	TGCGCCAGCAGCCTACCTGGAGGCCGAGCCACCGGGGAGCTGTTTTTT	CASSLPGGRATGELFF
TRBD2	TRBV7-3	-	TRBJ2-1	TGTGCCAGCAGCTCCTTAGCGGGGGGGCTCAATGAGCAGTTCTTC	CASSSLAGGLNEQFF
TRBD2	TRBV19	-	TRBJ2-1	TGTGCCAGTAGTACCCCGGGTAGCGGGGGGGTGAATGAGCAGTTCTTC	CASSTPGSGGVNEQFF
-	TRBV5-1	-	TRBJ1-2	TGCGCCAGCAGCTTGGAGGGATCGGGTAACTATGGCTACACCTTC	CASSLEGSGNYGYTF
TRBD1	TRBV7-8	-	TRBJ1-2	TGTGCCAGCAGCTTGCCGGACAGGGGGGATGCTAACTATGGCTACACCTTC	CASSLPDRGDANYGYTF
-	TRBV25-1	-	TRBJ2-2	TGTGCCAGCTACGGACCCGAGGGAGCCGGGGAGCTGTTTTTT	CASYGPEGAGELFF
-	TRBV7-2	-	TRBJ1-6	TGTGCCAGCAGCCCCCTCATAGATTCACCCCTCCACTTT	CASSPLIDSPLHF
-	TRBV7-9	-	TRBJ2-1	TGTGCCAGCAGCCCTGCCAGGGCAGGCTACTACAATGAGCAGTTCTTC	CASSPARAGYYNEQFF
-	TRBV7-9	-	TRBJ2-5	TGTGCCAGCAGCTTATTTCGGACAGAAAAAGAGACCCAGTACTTC	CASSLFRTEKETQYF
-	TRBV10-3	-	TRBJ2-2	TGTGCCATCAGTGAGTCCTACGGGGGGCTGAGGTCCCCGAGCACCGGGGAGCTGTTTTTT	CAISESYGGLRSPSTGELFF
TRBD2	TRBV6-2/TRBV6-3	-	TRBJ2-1	TGTGCCAGCAGCCCCCAGCGGGGCCTAGGGTTCTTC	CASSPQRGLGFF
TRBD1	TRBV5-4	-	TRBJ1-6	TGTGCCAGCAGCACGAGGGACAGGCTCAATTCACCCCTCCACTTT	CASSTRDRLNSPLHF
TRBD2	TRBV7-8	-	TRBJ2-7	TGTGCCAGCAGCCCCGGGGGGGACCTCTACGAGCAGTACTTC	CASSPGGDLYEQYF
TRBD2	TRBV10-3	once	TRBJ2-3	TGTGCCATCAGTGGGGCGACTAGCGGGGGGGTGGCTACGCAGTATTTT	CAISGATSGGVATQYF
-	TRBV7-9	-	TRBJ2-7	TGTGCCAGCAGCTCACCGGACAGTGACGAGCAGTACTTC	CASSSPDSDEQYF
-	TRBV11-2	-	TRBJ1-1	TGTGCCAGCAGCTTAGTAGTGGGCTTCACTGAAGCTTTCTTT	CASSLVVGFTEAFF
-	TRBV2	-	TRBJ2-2	TGTGCCAGCAGGGTAGCCGGGGAGCTGTTTTTT	CASRVAGELFF
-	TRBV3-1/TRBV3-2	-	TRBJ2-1	TGTGCCAGCAGCCAAGATCCGCGGGAAAATAAGTTCTTC	CASSQDPRENKFF
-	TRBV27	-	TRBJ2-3	TGTGCCAGCAGCGGGAGCACAGATACGCAGTATTTT	CASSGSTDTQYF
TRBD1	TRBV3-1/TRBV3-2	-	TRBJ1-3	TGTGCCAGCAGCAACCCCCGGGACAGGGGGCGCCTCTCTGGAAACACCATATATTTT	CASSNPRDRGRLSGNTIYF
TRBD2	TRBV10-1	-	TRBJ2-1	TGCGCCAGCAGTGAGTCGGGGACTAGCGGCTACAATGAGCAGTTCTTC	CASSESGTSGYNEQFF
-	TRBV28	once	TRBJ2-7	TGTGCCAGCAGTTTGTTGCCCTGGGAGCAGTACTTC	CASSLLPWEQYF
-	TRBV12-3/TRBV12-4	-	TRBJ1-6	TGTGCCAGCAGGGGAGTATATAATTCACCCCTCCACTTT	CASRGVYNSPLHF